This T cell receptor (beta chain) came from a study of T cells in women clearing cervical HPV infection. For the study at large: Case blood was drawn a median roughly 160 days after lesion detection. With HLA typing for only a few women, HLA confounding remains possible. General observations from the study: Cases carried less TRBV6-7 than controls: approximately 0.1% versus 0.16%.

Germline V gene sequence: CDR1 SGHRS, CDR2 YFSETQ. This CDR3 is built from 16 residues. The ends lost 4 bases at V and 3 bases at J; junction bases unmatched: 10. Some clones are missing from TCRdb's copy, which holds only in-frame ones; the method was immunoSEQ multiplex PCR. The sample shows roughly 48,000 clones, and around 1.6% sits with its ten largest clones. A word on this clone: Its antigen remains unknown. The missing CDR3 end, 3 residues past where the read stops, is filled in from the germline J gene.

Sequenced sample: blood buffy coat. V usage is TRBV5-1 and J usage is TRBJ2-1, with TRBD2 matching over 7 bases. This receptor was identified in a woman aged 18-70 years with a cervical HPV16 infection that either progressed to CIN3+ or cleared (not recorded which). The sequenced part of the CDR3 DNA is TGCGCCAGCAGCGCGATCGGGGGGTATATCTACAATGAG. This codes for CASSAIGGYIYNE. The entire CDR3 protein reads CASSAIGGYIYNEQFF.